Listed below are T cell receptor beta chains from one sample, sequenced in a study of T-cell reconstitution after alpha-beta-depleted transplantation in children. One entry per CDR3 protein, called by TCRdb with MiXCR from the PCR reads. The top ten clones hold roughly a tenth of a sample with 300,000 or so distinct CDR3 sequences, more than 8% of them seen once. The material was PBMCs from the stem cell graft donor, obtained from the stem cell graft. Receptors were obtained from a human donor who donated a stem cell graft to a child with SCID. Both conserved end residues are part of each CDR3. A D gene is named only where the DNA matches it firmly. Not all rows give a size; the values are once, few, many and, for expanded clones, a class.

TRBV2	TRBJ2-7	-	TRBD2	TGTGCCAGCGCACGAGGGAGGCGGGGGGAAGACTCCTACGAGCAGTACTTC	CASARGRRGEDSYEQYF
TRBV5-1	TRBJ2-3	few	TRBD1	TGCGCCAGCATCAGGGGACAGCCCTCAGATACGCAGTATTTT	CASIRGQPSDTQYF
TRBV20-1	TRBJ2-3	few	TRBD2	TGCAGTGCACCACGGGCTAGCGGGGGGAAAAATACGCAGTATTTT	CSAPRASGGKNTQYF
TRBV12-3/TRBV12-4	TRBJ2-1	-	-	TGTGCCAGCAGTCCCCATCCCCCCGGGCGGGTGGGTGAGCAGTTCTTC	CASSPHPPGRVGEQFF
TRBV25-1	TRBJ2-2	few	-	TGTGCCAGCAGCTATGGTATGAACACCGGGGAGCTGTTTTTT	CASSYGMNTGELFF
TRBV5-6	TRBJ2-5	few	TRBD1	TGTGCCAGCAGCTTGGGGGACAGGAGACAAGAGACCCAGTACTTC	CASSLGDRRQETQYF
TRBV7-9	TRBJ2-2	few	TRBD1	TGTGCCAGCAGCTATCCACGGGACAGTAAAAACACCGGGGAGCTGTTTTTT	CASSYPRDSKNTGELFF
TRBV12-3/TRBV12-4	TRBJ2-2	many	-	TGTGCCAGCAGTTTCGGGGGGGAGCTGTTTTTT	CASSFGGELFF
TRBV11-2	TRBJ2-5	many	-	TGTGCCAGCAGCTTAGATCTGCGGGGCGAAGAGACCCAGTACTTC	CASSLDLRGEETQYF
TRBV11-1	TRBJ2-5	-	-	TGTGCCAGCAGCTTAGGGGAGGGGGGCCCACGGAAGTTGGAGACCCAGTACTTC	CASSLGEGGPRKLETQYF
TRBV12-3/TRBV12-4	TRBJ1-2	-	-	TGTGCCAGCAGCTCCACTCAGAGCTATGGCTACACCTTC	CASSSTQSYGYTF